The clone carrying this T cell receptor beta chain came up a few times. Its antigen remains unidentified. With each sample, at least 5 micrograms of total RNA were extracted. These data originate in a study of blood T cells in healthy people across ages. A second PCR, run for roughly 6 to 11 cycles, used a sample-barcoded 5' primer plus a J-beta primer mix. Through a template-switch adaptor with 12 random nucleotides, each cDNA molecule received a tag. A single record per CDR3 protein comes from TCRdb applying MiXCR to the 5' RACE reads. The sample consists of some 1.1 million distinct CDR3 sequences, around two fifths of them appearing once. Study results and caveats: Age showed a roughly linear inverse relationship with TCR beta diversity per million T cells.

The material sequenced was blood. The clonotype originates from a man younger than 35 in good health.

CDR3 residues: CASSLVGSWRNTEAFF. Written as DNA, the CDR3 is TGTGCCAGCAGCTTAGTGGGGTCTTGGAGGAACACTGAAGCTTTCTTT. The chain recombines TRBV7-2 with TRBJ1-1; D gene unclear. Germline V gives CDR1 SGHTA, CDR2 FQGNSA. The CDR3 contains 16 residues. The V gene lost 1 base and the J gene lost 1 base, with 13 bases spanning the gap.